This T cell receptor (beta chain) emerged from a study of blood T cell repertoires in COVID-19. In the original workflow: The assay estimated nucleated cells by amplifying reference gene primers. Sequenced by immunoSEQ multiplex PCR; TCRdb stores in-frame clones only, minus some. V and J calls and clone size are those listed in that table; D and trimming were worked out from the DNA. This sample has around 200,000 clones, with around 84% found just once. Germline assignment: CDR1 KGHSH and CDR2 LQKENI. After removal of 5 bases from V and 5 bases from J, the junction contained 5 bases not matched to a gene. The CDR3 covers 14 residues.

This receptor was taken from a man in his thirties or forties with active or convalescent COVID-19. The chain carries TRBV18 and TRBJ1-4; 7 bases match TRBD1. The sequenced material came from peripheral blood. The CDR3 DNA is TGTGCCAGCTCAGGCCGGGACAGCAATGAAAAACTGTTTTTT. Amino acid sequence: CASSGRDSNEKLFF. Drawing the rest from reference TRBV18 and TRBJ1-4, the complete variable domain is NAGVMQNPRHLVRRRGQEARLRCSPMKGHSHVYWYRQLPEEGLKFMVYLQKENIIDESGMPKERFSAEFPKEGPSILRIQQVVRGDSAAYFCASSGRDSNEKLFFGSGTQLSVL.